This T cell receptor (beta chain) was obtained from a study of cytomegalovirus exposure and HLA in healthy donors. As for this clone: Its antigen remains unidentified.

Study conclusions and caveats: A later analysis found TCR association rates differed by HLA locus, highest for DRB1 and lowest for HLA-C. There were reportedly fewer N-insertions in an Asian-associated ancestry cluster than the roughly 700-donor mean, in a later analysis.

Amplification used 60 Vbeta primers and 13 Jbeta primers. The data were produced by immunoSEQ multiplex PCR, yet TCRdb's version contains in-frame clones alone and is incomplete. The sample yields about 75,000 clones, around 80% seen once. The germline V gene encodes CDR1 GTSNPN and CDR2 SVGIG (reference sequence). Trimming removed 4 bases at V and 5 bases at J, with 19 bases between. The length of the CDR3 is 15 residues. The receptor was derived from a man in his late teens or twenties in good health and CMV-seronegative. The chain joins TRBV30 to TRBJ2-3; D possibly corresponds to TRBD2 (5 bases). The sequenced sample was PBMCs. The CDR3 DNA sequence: TGTGCCTGGAAAGATTTGGGAGCGGCGGGAGATACGCAGTATTTT. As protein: CAWKDLGAAGDTQYF.